Listed here are 13 T cell receptor beta chains from one sample, sequenced in a study of T cell changes during pregnancy in multiple sclerosis. Profiled with immunoSEQ multiplex PCR; TCRdb holds only in-frame clones, not every one. The data contain about 46,000 clones, about 91% of them singletons. The specimen comprised CD8+ T cells from peripheral blood mononuclear cells, sampled in the second trimester of pregnancy. All receptors come from a female donor with multiple sclerosis, enrolled in a pregnancy study.

The chain links TRBV7-6 to TRBJ2-2, with TRBD1 matching over 7 bases. With 2 bases clipped from V and 6 bases from J, the junction kept 3 bases outside the gene matches. CDR3 length: 14 residues. Germline-derived CDR1 and CDR2 are SGHVS and FNYEAQ. The CDR3 DNA sequence: TGTGCCAGCAGCTTAACCACAGGGGCCGGGGAGCTGTTTTTT. The encoded protein is CASSLTTGAGELFF.

The V and J genes are TRBV29-1 and TRBJ1-2, with D possibly TRBD1 on 5 matching bases. The V end was cut by 6 bases, the J end by 4 bases, with 15 bases between. The CDR3 consists of 13 residues. Germline V gives CDR1 SQVTM, CDR2 ANQGSEA. The CDR3 here is CSVTTGSPYGYTF. The CDR3 DNA follows: TGCAGCGTCACCACAGGATCCCCCTATGGCTACACCTTC.

There are a few counts of this clone. This rearrangement joins TRBV7-9 to TRBJ1-1; D is uncertain. Trimming took 1 base from V and 8 from J, leaving 8 bases between them. CDR1 is SEHNR and CDR2 is FQNEAQ in the germline V gene (reference sequence). This CDR3 is 12 amino acids long. For the CDR3, the DNA is TGTGCCAGCAGCTTAGAGGCAGCGGAAGCTTTCTTT. It translates to CASSLEAAEAFF.

The chain employs TRBV10-3 and TRBJ2-3; TRBD2 matches at 14 bases. J was trimmed by 5 bases and V by 10 bases; bases with no gene match: 5. Per the germline V gene, CDR1 is ENHRY and CDR2 is SYGVKD. The CDR3 spans 14 residues. The CDR3 bases are TGTGCCACCAGACTAGCGGGGGGGCGAGATACGCAGTATTTT. Translation: CATRLAGGRDTQYF.

The chain employs TRBV4-1 and TRBJ2-7; 9 nucleotides line up with TRBD2. CDR3 length: 15 amino acids. CDR1 MGHRA and CDR2 YSYEKL come from the germline V gene. V trimming: 1 base; J trimming: 2 bases; junction bases outside the gene matches: 3. In DNA, the CDR3 is TGCGCCAGCAGCCAAGCAGCGGGGGGACCCTACGAGCAGTACTTC. This encodes CASSQAAGGPYEQYF.

V and J are TRBV11-2 and TRBJ1-5; weak D call: TRBD1 (5 bases). CDR3 length: 15 amino acids. V lost 1 base, J lost 4 bases, and 11 bases lay in between. Germline V gene data show CDR1 as SGHAT and CDR2 as FQNNGV. This chain's CDR3 is CASSLGPGSNQPQHF. Written as DNA, the CDR3 is TGTGCCAGCAGCTTAGGTCCAGGGTCAAATCAGCCCCAGCATTTT.

The chain carries TRBV10-3 and TRBJ1-1; 8 nucleotides align to TRBD1. The V segment lost 6 bases and the J segment 3 bases; nucleotides outside the gene matches: 3. CDR1 ENHRY and CDR2 SYGVKD come from the germline V gene. This CDR3 comprises 13 residues. Written as DNA, the CDR3 is TGTGCCATCAGGGACAGGGACTACACTGAAGCTTTCTTT. It yields the protein CAIRDRDYTEAFF.

The chain has TRBV27 and TRBJ1-6; D ambiguous. From germline, CDR1 is MNHEY and CDR2 SMNVEV (reference sequence). V shed 3 bases and J shed 7 bases, with 10 bases lying between them. The CDR3 extends over 14 amino acids. The chain's CDR3 is CASSFGLGNSPLHF. The DNA of the CDR3 is TGTGCCAGCAGTTTTGGCCTCGGGAATTCACCCCTCCACTTT.

This clone was recorded a few times. The chain combines TRBV19 with TRBJ2-2; D gene ambiguous. The germline V gene has CDR1 LNHDA and CDR2 SQIVND (reference sequence). V dropped 7 bases and J dropped 3 bases, with 9 bases sitting between them. This CDR3 region has 13 residues. The CDR3 reads CASITAYTGELFF. CDR3 coding DNA: TGTGCCAGTATTACAGCCTACACCGGGGAGCTGTTTTTT.

The chain employs TRBV12-5 and TRBJ2-1; D is ambiguous. This CDR3 is built from 11 residues. CDR1 and CDR2 (germline): LGHNT, FRNRAP. Trimming pared 7 bases from V and 7 bases from J, leaving 8 bases between. In nucleotides, the CDR3 is TGTGCTAGTGCCGCGGTTAATGAGCAGTTCTTC. Amino acid sequence: CASAAVNEQFF.

The V gene is TRBV15, the J gene TRBJ2-7; 10 bases line up with TRBD1. The CDR3 runs to 17 residues. Germline CDR1 LNHNV, CDR2 YYDKDF (reference sequence). The V gene end was trimmed by 1 base and the J gene end by 2 bases; junction bases not matched to a gene: 8. CDR3 nucleotides: TGTGCCACCAGCAGAGGAGACAGGGGGCCGCTAACCTACGAGCAGTACTTC. Amino acid sequence: CATSRGDRGPLTYEQYF.

This clone was observed a single time. V and J are TRBV27 and TRBJ2-1; tentatively, D is TRBD1 (6 bases). The V gene's germline CDR1 is MNHEY and CDR2 SMNVEV (reference sequence). V lost 3 bases and J 5 bases, leaving 11 bases between the germline ends. The CDR3 runs 14 residues. CDR3 in amino acids: CASSLGASHNEQFF. The CDR3 DNA reads as TGTGCCAGCAGTTTGGGGGCTAGTCACAATGAGCAGTTCTTC.

The V and J genes are TRBV9 and TRBJ2-1; 9 bases line up with TRBD1. With V trimmed by 3 bases and J by 7 bases, 5 bases remained unmatched. Germline loops: CDR1 SGDLS, CDR2 YYNGEE. This CDR3 region has 14 residues. The CDR3 DNA sequence: TGTGCCAGCAGCGGGGACAGGGCCGGAAATGAGCAGTTCTTC. Translating gives CASSGDRAGNEQFF.